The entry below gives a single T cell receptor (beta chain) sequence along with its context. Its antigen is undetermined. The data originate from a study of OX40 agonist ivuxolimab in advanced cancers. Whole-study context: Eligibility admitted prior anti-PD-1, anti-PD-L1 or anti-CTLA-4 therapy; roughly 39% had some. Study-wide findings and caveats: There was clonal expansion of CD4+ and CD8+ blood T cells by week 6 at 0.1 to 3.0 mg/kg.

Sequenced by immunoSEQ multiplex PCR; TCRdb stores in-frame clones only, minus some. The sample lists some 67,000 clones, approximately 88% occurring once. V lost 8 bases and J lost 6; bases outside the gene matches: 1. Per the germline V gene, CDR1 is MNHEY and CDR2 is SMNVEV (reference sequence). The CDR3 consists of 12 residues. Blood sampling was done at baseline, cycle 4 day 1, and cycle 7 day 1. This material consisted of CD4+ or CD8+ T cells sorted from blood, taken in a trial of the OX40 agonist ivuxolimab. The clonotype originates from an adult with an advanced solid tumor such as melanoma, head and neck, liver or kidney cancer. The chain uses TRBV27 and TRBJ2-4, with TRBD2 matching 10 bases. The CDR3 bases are TGTGCCAGCTGGACTAGCGGAAACATTCAGTACTTC. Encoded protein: CASWTSGNIQYF.